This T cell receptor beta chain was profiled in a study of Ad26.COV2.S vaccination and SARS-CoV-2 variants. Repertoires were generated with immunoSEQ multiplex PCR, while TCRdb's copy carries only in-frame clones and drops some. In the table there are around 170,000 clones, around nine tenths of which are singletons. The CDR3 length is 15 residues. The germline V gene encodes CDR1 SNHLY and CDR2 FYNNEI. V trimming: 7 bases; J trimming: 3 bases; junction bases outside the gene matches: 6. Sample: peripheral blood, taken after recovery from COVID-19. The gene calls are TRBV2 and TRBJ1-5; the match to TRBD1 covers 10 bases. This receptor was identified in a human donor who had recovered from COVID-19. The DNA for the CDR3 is TGTGCCAGCACCAAGGGGACAGGGGCCAATCAGCCCCAGCATTTT. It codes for CASTKGTGANQPQHF.